These 3 T cell receptor beta chains were sequenced from one sample in a study of T cells in women clearing cervical HPV infection. Generated by immunoSEQ multiplex PCR, the TCRdb table keeps only in-frame clones and is missing some. The sample is made up of over 15,000 clones, and the top ten hold more than 5.5% of it. The sequenced material came from blood buffy coat. The receptors derive from a woman between 18 and 69 years old with a cervical HPV16 infection that either progressed to CIN3+ or cleared (not recorded which).

In the case of this clone: The read comes to an end 3 residues before the CDR3 does, leaving the germline J gene to fill in the end. The chain has TRBV5-1 and TRBJ1-6; D remains ambiguous. V gave up 4 bases and J gave up 8 bases, with 10 bases separating them. The germline V gene has CDR1 SGHRS and CDR2 YFSETQ. This CDR3 has 13 residues. The covered CDR3 bases are TGCGCCAGCAGCCCATCGCCGGATTCACCC. Its protein is CASSPSPDSP. The CDR3 as a whole reads CASSPSPDSPLHF.

About this clone: The read ends 3 residues before the CDR3 terminus; that terminus is restored from the germline J gene. This chain connects TRBV28 to TRBJ1-4; perhaps TRBD1 as D (6 bases). V was cut by 7 bases and J by 5 bases, with 14 bases left in between. The CDR3 covers 14 residues. Per germline, CDR1 MDHEN and CDR2 SYDVKM. CDR3 sequence reads: CASTPRDKNEKLFF. CDR3 DNA, as far as it was read: TGTGCCAGCACCCCCCGGGACAAAAATGAAAAA.

Worth noting for this clone: Read sequence stops 3 residues before the CDR3 end, and the germline J gene provides the missing end. The chain recombines TRBV19 with TRBJ1-5; D not certain. This CDR3 spans 16 amino acids. Germline loops: CDR1 LNHDA, CDR2 SQIVND (reference sequence). The germline V and J ends were trimmed by 8 bases and 0 bases, with 17 bases remaining between them. CDR3 sequence reads: CASPGRQNYSNQPQHF. CDR3 DNA (partial): TGTGCCAGTCCTGGTAGGCAGAACTATAGCAATCAGCCC.